This TCR beta chain was sequenced during a study of blood T cell repertoires in COVID-19 (TCRdb year 2020). Broadly, across the study: Samples from collaborators originated in the United States, Italy and Spain and spanned both the acute and convalescent phases of COVID-19. The samples were drawn from two sources: the first 160 participants of the ongoing ImmuneRACE study, and about 1,300 subjects contributed by 6 global collaborators. Subjects who had been exposed to COVID-19, were actively infected with it, or had recovered from it provided the deeply sampled blood TCRbeta repertoires that made up the dataset. Where available, HLA class I and class II types were taken from metadata supplied by the sample provider and were not determined by assay-based typing. The material from the prospective study consisted of cDNA or gDNA derived from T cells, B-cell-depleted T cells, or PBMCs. The repertoires were made available in a free public database intended to serve as a resource for research on the immune response to SARS-CoV-2. A de-identified subject ID, COVID-19 status, age in years and sex were almost always included in the sample metadata. General findings and caveats noted by the study authors: The amount of clinical and demographic metadata varied by source and participant and was provided uncurated.

The immunoSEQ Assay, a bias-controlled multiplex PCR, was used to amplify TCRbeta CDR3 regions from genomic DNA. The original methods were these. The number of nucleated cells in each sample was estimated by amplification of reference gene primers within the assay. To quantify the absolute abundance of each unique TCRbeta CDR3 rearrangement, sequence reads were collapsed and filtered. For each sample, productive Simpson clonality was calculated by taking the square root of Simpson's diversity index across productive rearrangements. Imported from immuneACCESS, the table was reduced by TCRdb to in-frame sequences with V and J called. These copies leave out some clones; in studies compared against another copy, an unresolved V gene accounts for under half, and the cause of the remainder is not known. The DNA was the basis for D and trimming; V, J and clone size are from that table. This sample lists 100,000 or so clones; around 85% were detected once. The ten biggest clones cover about 20% of the sample.

The CDR3 covers 14 residues, taking in both the cysteine and the phenylalanine. The DNA shown is the 42-base CDR3, in frame from base 1. Reading the germline V gene (reference sequence) gives CDR1 GTSNPN and CDR2 SVGIG. Remarks on this clone: The clone's antigen remains unknown. At one end, the junction sequence differs from germline, possibly due to a read error. In the same sample, other DNA sequences code for this CDR3.

Each collaborating institution followed its own protocols to collect whole blood in K2EDTA tubes. Collaborator samples were shipped for TCRbeta analysis as frozen whole blood, isolated PBMCs, or DNA extracted from either sample type. The sample comprised peripheral blood. Recombination connected TRBV30 to TRBJ2-7, with 8 central nucleotides matching TRBD1. This TCR was recovered from a man between 65 and 85 years old with active or convalescent COVID-19. The CDR3: CAWGLQGGFGEQYF. The nucleotides read TGCGCCTGGGGATTACAGGGGGGATTCGGCGAGCAGTACTTC.